This TCR beta chain was captured in a study of cytomegalovirus exposure and HLA in healthy donors. Concerning this clone itself: Its antigen is still unknown.

Primers for the PCR totalled 60 Vbeta and 13 Jbeta. Some clones are missing from TCRdb's copy, which holds only in-frame ones; the method was immunoSEQ multiplex PCR. Of approximately 77,000 clones listed, around 65% are singletons. General study findings and limits: In a later analysis, an Asian-associated ancestry cluster reportedly showed fewer N-insertions than the approximately 670-donor mean. The authors later found HLA-associated TCR beta chains more clonally expanded than equally common others.

The CDR3 runs 12 residues. Trimming pared 7 bases from V and 9 bases from J, leaving 18 bases between. Germline CDR1 reads SQVTM; CDR2 reads ANQGSEA. The rearrangement uses TRBV29-1 and TRBJ1-1; D is ambiguous. The TCR sequence derives from a man between 60 and 75 years old in good health and CMV-seropositive. The sample taken for sequencing was PBMCs. The CDR3 loop is CSAPGYNSQAFF. The CDR3 bases are TGCAGCGCCCCGGGATATAACAGTCAAGCTTTCTTT.